This T cell receptor (beta chain) was sequenced for a study of T-cell reconstitution after alpha-beta-depleted transplantation in children. As concerns this clonotype: Its specificity is unknown.

General study findings and limits: Diversity and T-cell counts at one year after transplant derived mostly from new T cells. For some patients, TCRbeta diversity was high at day 60 because of recipient T cells and thymic progenitors that survived.

Trimming stripped 0 bases from V and 2 bases from J, with 14 bases between. In germline, CDR1 is DFQATT, CDR2 SNEGSKA (reference sequence). The CDR3 runs to 15 residues. It was with unique molecular identifiers that the TCRbeta library was prepared. TCRdb re-called the PCR reads through MiXCR, storing one row per CDR3 protein. The table has some 440,000 distinct CDR3 sequences, 15% to 20% seen once. The clonotype comes from a boy under two years old who had a stem cell transplant for Wiskott-Aldrich syndrome, so the T cells may come from the graft donor. The rearrangement joins TRBV20-1 to TRBJ2-7, with D tentatively TRBD1 or TRBD2 (5 bases each). The specimen was PBMCs, mostly from graft donor cells, collected 360 days after TCRalphabeta/CD19-depleted stem cell transplant. The CDR3 DNA is TGCAGTGCTAGAGACAACGGGGCGAGGGCCTACGAGCAGTACTTC. The encoded protein is CSARDNGARAYEQYF.